This T cell receptor (beta chain) was found in a study of shared clonotypes between healthy human individuals. Overall study findings and caveats: Around 5% of naive CD4 clonotypes were common to a few donors. Depth was large, yet rarefaction showed that sorted-subset sequencing was incomplete. Owing to a small donor count, the genetic and exposure-history diversity represented was limited.

A note on this clone: Its antigen is not known.

Only Caucasian adults living in Nashville, Tennessee served as donors. Sequenced by immunoSEQ multiplex PCR; TCRdb stores in-frame clones only, minus some. This table has fewer than 1.8 million clones, approximately 98.5% appearing once. This CDR3 contains 15 residues. Unmatched junction bases numbered 4, after V lost 2 bases and J lost 3 bases. Germline assignment: CDR1 MNHEY and CDR2 SMNVEV (reference sequence). V is TRBV27 and J is TRBJ2-3, with TRBD2 matching 8 bases. Sequenced material: naive CD4+ T cells sorted from blood. Described subset: CD45RA+ positively selected. This TCR derives from a man under 40 in good health. CDR3 nucleotide sequence: TGTGCCAGCAGTTTAACGGGAGGGCCTACAGATACGCAGTATTTT. Translating gives CASSLTGGPTDTQYF.